The 3 T cell receptor beta chains listed next were all sequenced from one sample in a study of cytomegalovirus exposure and HLA in healthy donors. PCR amplification relied on 60 Vbeta primers (plus 13 Jbeta primers). Sequenced by immunoSEQ multiplex PCR; TCRdb stores in-frame clones only, minus some. Of about 190,000 clones in the sample, approximately 87% are singletons; the top ten hold 1.3%. Sequencing was carried out using PBMCs. The receptor source for this set is a man aged 30 to 39 in good health and CMV-seronegative.

There are a few counts of this clone. Other DNA variants within this sample encode the same CDR3. V gene TRBV5-1 combines with J gene TRBJ2-5; D is possibly TRBD2 (5 bases). V lost 0 bases and J 5 bases, leaving 8 bases between the germline ends. Germline loops: CDR1 SGHRS, CDR2 YFSETQ. This CDR3 is built from 13 residues. Here the CDR3 DNA reads TGCGCCAGCAGCTTGGGTGGCGGGGAGACCCAGTACTTC. Translating gives CASSLGGGETQYF.

The J gene is TRBJ1-4, the V gene TRBV7-9; 7 positions match TRBD1. The V segment lost 5 bases and the J segment 7 bases; nucleotides outside the gene matches: 10. Germline loops: CDR1 SEHNR, CDR2 FQNEAQ (reference sequence). The length of the CDR3 is 15 residues. The CDR3 sequence is CASSPSGQWGEKLFF. Written as DNA, the CDR3 is TGTGCCAGCAGCCCATCGGGACAGTGGGGTGAAAAACTGTTTTTT.

The J gene is TRBJ2-2, the V gene TRBV28; perhaps TRBD2 as D (6 bases). Germline V gives CDR1 MDHEN, CDR2 SYDVKM. This CDR3 has 16 residues. The ends were cut back, 10 bases at V and 3 bases at J, with 21 bases in the middle. CDR3 in DNA: TGTGCCACCCGGGGGACGGCGTCCTTAGACACCGGGGAGCTGTTTTTT. Its protein is CATRGTASLDTGELFF. Full variable domain (rest looked up from reference TRBV28 and TRBJ2-2): DVKVTQSSRYLVKRTGEKVFLECVQDMDHENMFWYRQDPGLGLRLIYFSYDVKMKEKGDIPEGYSVSREKKERFSLILESASTNQTSMYLCATRGTASLDTGELFFGEGSRLTVL.